This passage covers 20 T cell receptor beta chains from one sample sequenced in a study of cytomegalovirus exposure and HLA in healthy donors. PCR involved 60 Vbeta and 13 Jbeta primers. The repertoire was sequenced with immunoSEQ multiplex PCR; TCRdb's copy has only in-frame clones and lacks some. The sample records about 160,000 clones, less than 90% being singletons. Sequencing used PBMCs. These TCRs come from a man between 18 and 29 years old in good health and CMV-seronegative.

This clone was detected only a few times. The chain employs TRBV18 and TRBJ2-7; 7 bases match TRBD2. Germline assignment: CDR1 KGHSH and CDR2 LQKENI. The CDR3 extends over 13 amino acids. After removal of 5 bases from V and 2 bases from J, the junction contained 3 bases not matched to a gene. The CDR3 loop is CASSSGTTYEQYF. The CDR3 bases are TGTGCCAGCTCATCAGGGACTACCTACGAGCAGTACTTC. The entire variable domain, with the rest obtained from reference TRBV18 and TRBJ2-7, is as follows: NAGVMQNPRHLVRRRGQEARLRCSPMKGHSHVYWYRQLPEEGLKFMVYLQKENIIDESGMPKERFSAEFPKEGPSILRIQQVVRGDSAAYFCASSSGTTYEQYFGPGTRLTVT.

This rearrangement joins TRBV4-1 to TRBJ2-1, with 9 bases aligning to TRBD2. Germline-derived CDR1 and CDR2 are MGHRA and YSYEKL. This CDR3 is built from 17 residues. V trimming: 3 bases; J trimming: 4 bases; junction bases outside the gene matches: 10. CDR3 region: CASSQTQRTSAYNEQFF. The CDR3 nucleotides read TGCGCCAGCAGCCAGACCCAGAGGACTAGCGCATACAATGAGCAGTTCTTC.

The chain combines TRBV6-5 with TRBJ1-2; D may be TRBD1 (5 bases). Germline CDR1 MNHEY, CDR2 SVGAGI. V was trimmed by 5 bases and J by 3 bases, leaving 16 bases between them. The CDR3 loop spans 15 amino acids. As DNA, the CDR3 is TGTGCCAGCAGTCCCTATGGCCAGGGCTACTATGGCTACACCTTC. Protein: CASSPYGQGYYGYTF.

The gene calls are TRBV19 and TRBJ2-2; D uncertain. Trimming took off 8 bases at V and 8 bases at J, with 9 bases between the two ends. Germline-derived CDR1 and CDR2 are LNHDA and SQIVND (reference sequence). The CDR3 extends over 11 amino acids. In DNA form, the CDR3 reads TGTGCCAGTTCTACCGCAGGGGAGCTGTTTTTT. Amino acid sequence: CASSTAGELFF.

This clone was detected a few times. The chain employs TRBV4-3 and TRBJ2-2, with D possibly TRBD2 on 6 matching bases. This CDR3 has 17 residues. Trimming left V 1 base short and J 3 bases short, with 15 bases between. Germline CDR1 and CDR2: LGHNA and YSLEER. CDR3 protein: CASSQAVVSGYTGELFF. Here the CDR3 DNA reads TGCGCCAGCAGCCAAGCGGTAGTTAGCGGCTACACCGGGGAGCTGTTTTTT.

For this clone: One end of the junction does not line up with germline, which may come from a read error. The chain is built from TRBV7-9 and TRBJ1-3; TRBD1 might be the D (6 bases). Germline V gives CDR1 SEHNR, CDR2 FQNEAQ (reference sequence). This CDR3 spans 16 amino acids. The CDR3 DNA follows: TGTTCCAGCAGCTTTAGAGGGGGTGCGACTGGAAACACCATATATTTT. Protein product: CSSSFRGGATGNTIYF.

The CDR3 loop is CASSLGQGTTEAFF. CDR3 nucleotides: TGCGCCAGCAGCTTGGGACAGGGTACTACTGAAGCTTTCTTT. This chain uses TRBV5-1 with TRBJ1-1, with 7 bases aligning to TRBD1. Germline V gene data show CDR1 as SGHRS and CDR2 as YFSETQ. V dropped 0 bases and J dropped 5; count of bases not matched to a gene: 4. The CDR3 length is 14 residues.

This rearrangement joins TRBV5-1 to TRBJ1-1; possibly TRBD1 for D (5 bases). The V end was cut by 4 bases, the J end by 0 bases, with 19 bases between. The CDR3 totals 17 residues. Germline V CDR1 and CDR2: SGHRS, YFSETQ. This CDR3 reads CASSQNPQGFMNTEAFF. In nucleotides, the CDR3 is TGCGCCAGCAGCCAAAACCCCCAGGGATTCATGAACACTGAAGCTTTCTTT.

J is TRBJ2-1 and V is TRBV15; D is ambiguous. The V and J ends lost 2 bases and 7 bases respectively, with 3 bases between them. This CDR3 region has 11 residues. CDR1 LNHNV and CDR2 YYDKDF come from the germline V gene (reference sequence). The CDR3 DNA is TGTGCCACCAGCAGACAAAATGAGCAGTTCTTC. Translated: CATSRQNEQFF.

The chain uses TRBV5-1 and TRBJ1-1, with D perhaps TRBD1 (6 bases). The V gene's germline CDR1 is SGHRS and CDR2 YFSETQ. This CDR3 spans 14 amino acids. The V gene lost 4 bases and the J gene lost 4 bases, with 14 bases spanning the gap. The CDR3 DNA follows: TGCGCCAGCAGCCCGACCGGGGGGCCCACTGAAGCTTTCTTT. Translation gives CASSPTGGPTEAFF.

The rearrangement links TRBV7-9 to TRBJ2-1; 12 nucleotides match TRBD2. V dropped 2 bases and J dropped 7; count of bases not matched to a gene: 9. This CDR3 is built from 17 residues. Germline-derived CDR1 and CDR2 are SEHNR and FQNEAQ (reference sequence). The CDR3 reads CASSLLAGGTRGNEQFF. CDR3 nucleotide sequence: TGTGCCAGCAGCTTACTAGCGGGGGGGACTAGAGGGAATGAGCAGTTCTTC.

The chain joins TRBV13 to TRBJ2-3; 12 bases are a match to TRBD2. The V segment lost 5 bases and the J segment 8 bases; nucleotides outside the gene matches: 14. The CDR3 is 17 amino acids. In germline, CDR1 is PRHDT, CDR2 FYEKMQ (reference sequence). The CDR3 region has the DNA TGTGCCAGCAGCCCCCGGACTAGCGGGACCTCCCTTAGTACGCAGTATTTT. Protein product: CASSPRTSGTSLSTQYF.

This clone has a single count. This sequence joins TRBV5-5 and TRBJ1-1; D ambiguous. CDR3 size: 14 residues. Per the germline V gene, CDR1 is SGHKS and CDR2 is YYEKEE (reference sequence). V lost 0 bases to trimming and J lost 0 bases, with 6 bases between them. The CDR3 nucleotides read TGTGCCAGCAGCTTGGACACATTGAACACTGAAGCTTTCTTT. Residues: CASSLDTLNTEAFF.

This chain uses TRBV25-1 with TRBJ2-3, with TRBD1 identical over 8 bases. CDR3 length: 16 residues. V was clipped by 4 bases and J by 6 bases; unmatched bases: 12. Germline lookup yields CDR1 MGHDK and CDR2 SYGVNS. The CDR3 is CASSAMVRGQADTQYF. In DNA form, the CDR3 reads TGTGCCAGCAGTGCCATGGTCAGGGGGCAGGCGGATACGCAGTATTTT.

The table lists this clone with a few counts. V gene TRBV6-5 combines with J gene TRBJ2-4; a possible D gene is TRBD2 (7 bases). The V gene's germline CDR1 is MNHEY and CDR2 SVGAGI. V lost 0 bases, J lost 7 bases, and 13 bases lay in between. This CDR3 has 15 residues. CDR3 in amino acids: CASSYSAGAPNIQYF. The CDR3 nucleotides read TGTGCCAGCAGTTACTCGGCGGGGGCACCGAACATTCAGTACTTC.

The chain uses TRBV27 and TRBJ1-1; D possibly corresponds to TRBD1 (5 bases). The CDR3 spans 13 residues. Trimming pared 8 bases from V and 11 bases from J, leaving 21 bases between. Germline V gives CDR1 MNHEY, CDR2 SMNVEV (reference sequence). Here the CDR3 reads CASSWREGSVAFF. As DNA, the CDR3 is TGTGCCAGCTCCTGGAGGGAGGGGAGTGTCGCTTTCTTT.

This clone was observed once. The chain recombines TRBV5-1 with TRBJ2-1; D perhaps matches TRBD2 (5 bases). This CDR3 comprises 13 residues. Germline CDR1 is SGHRS and CDR2 is YFSETQ. The ends were cut back, 5 bases at V and 6 bases at J, with 12 bases in the middle. The CDR3 sequence: CASSLYSANEQFF. CDR3 in DNA: TGCGCCAGCAGTCTATATAGCGCCAATGAGCAGTTCTTC.

The gene calls are TRBV28 and TRBJ1-3; weak D call: TRBD1 (5 bases). V was trimmed by 3 bases and J by 4 bases, leaving 10 bases between them. CDR3 length: 14 amino acids. Germline V CDR1 and CDR2: MDHEN, SYDVKM. Here the CDR3 DNA reads TGTGCCAGCAGTTTGACAGTTACCGGAAACACCATATATTTT. This sequence encodes CASSLTVTGNTIYF.

CDR3: CASSLTSGALETQYF. In nucleotides, the CDR3 is TGTGCCAGCAGCTTGACTAGCGGGGCGCTTGAGACCCAGTACTTC. The rearrangement links TRBV7-9 to TRBJ2-5, with 11 bases identical to TRBD2. CDR1 and CDR2 (germline): SEHNR, FQNEAQ (reference sequence). The CDR3 runs 15 residues. V shed 3 bases and J 5 bases; nucleotides not matched to a gene: 5.

V and J are TRBV7-2 and TRBJ1-5, with D maybe TRBD1 (5 bases). This CDR3 has 15 amino acids. In germline, CDR1 is SGHTA, CDR2 FQGNSA. The V and J ends lost 1 base and 4 bases respectively, with 11 bases between them. In DNA form, the CDR3 reads TGTGCCAGCAGCTTAGTAGCGGCAGGGAATCAGCCCCAGCATTTT. This gives the protein CASSLVAAGNQPQHF.